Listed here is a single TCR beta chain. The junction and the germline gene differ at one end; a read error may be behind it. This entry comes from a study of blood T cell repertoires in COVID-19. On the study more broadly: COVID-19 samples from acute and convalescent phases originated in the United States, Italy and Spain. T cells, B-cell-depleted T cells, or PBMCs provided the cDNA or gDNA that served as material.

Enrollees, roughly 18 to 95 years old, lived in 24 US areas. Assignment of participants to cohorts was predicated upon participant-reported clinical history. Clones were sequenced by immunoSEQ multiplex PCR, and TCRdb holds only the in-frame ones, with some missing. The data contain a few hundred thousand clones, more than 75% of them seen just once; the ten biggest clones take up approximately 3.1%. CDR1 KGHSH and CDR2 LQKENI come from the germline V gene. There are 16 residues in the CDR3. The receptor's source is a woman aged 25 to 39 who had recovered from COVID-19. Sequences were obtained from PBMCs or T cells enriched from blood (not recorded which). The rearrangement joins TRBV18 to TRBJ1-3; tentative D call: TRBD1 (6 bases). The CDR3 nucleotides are TGTGCCAGCTCTCCACCACAGGGCAGCTCTGGAAACACCATATATTTT. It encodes CASSPPQGSSGNTIYF.